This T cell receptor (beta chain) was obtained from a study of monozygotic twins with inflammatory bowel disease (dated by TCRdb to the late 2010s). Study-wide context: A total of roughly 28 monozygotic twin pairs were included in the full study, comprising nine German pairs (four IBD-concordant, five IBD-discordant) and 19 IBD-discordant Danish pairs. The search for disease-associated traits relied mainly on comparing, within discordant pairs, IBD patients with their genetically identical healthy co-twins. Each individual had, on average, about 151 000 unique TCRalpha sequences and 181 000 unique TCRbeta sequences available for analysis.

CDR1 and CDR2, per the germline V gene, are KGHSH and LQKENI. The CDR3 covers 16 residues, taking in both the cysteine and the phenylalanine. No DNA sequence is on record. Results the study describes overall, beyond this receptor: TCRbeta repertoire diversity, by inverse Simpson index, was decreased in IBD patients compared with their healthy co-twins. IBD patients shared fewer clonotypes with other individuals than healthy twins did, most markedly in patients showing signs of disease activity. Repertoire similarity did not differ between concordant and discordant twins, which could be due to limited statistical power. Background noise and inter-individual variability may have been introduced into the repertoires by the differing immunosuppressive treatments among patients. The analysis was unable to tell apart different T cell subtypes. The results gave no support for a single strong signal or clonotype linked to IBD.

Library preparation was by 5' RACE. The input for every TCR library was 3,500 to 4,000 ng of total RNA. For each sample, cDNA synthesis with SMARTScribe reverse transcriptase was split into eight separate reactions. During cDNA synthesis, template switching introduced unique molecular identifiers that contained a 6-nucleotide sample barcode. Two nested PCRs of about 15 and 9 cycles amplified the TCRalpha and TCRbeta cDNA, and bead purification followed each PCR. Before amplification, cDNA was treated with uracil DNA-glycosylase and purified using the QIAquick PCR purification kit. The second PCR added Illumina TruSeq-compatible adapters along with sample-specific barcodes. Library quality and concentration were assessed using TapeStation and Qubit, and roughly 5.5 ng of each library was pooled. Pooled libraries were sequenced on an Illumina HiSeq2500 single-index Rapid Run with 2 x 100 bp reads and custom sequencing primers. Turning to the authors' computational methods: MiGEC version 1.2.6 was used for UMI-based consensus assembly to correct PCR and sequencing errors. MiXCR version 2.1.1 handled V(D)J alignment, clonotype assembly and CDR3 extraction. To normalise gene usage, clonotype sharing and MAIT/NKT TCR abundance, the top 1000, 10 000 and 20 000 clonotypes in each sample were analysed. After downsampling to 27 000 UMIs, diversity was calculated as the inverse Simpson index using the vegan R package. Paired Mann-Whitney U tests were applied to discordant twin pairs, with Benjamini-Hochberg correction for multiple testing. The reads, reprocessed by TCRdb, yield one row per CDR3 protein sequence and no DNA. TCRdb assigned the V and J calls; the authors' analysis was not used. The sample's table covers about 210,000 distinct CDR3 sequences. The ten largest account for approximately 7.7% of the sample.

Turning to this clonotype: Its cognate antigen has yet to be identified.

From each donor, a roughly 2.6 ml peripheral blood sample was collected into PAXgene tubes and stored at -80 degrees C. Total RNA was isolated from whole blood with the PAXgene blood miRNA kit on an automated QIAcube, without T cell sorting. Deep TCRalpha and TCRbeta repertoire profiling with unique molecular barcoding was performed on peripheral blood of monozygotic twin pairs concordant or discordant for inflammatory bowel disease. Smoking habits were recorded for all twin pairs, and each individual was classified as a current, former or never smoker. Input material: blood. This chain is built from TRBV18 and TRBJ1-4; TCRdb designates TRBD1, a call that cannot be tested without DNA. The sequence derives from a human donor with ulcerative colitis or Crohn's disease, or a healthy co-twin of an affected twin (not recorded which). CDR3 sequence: CASSILRDPTNEKLFF.